This T cell receptor beta chain was identified during a study of early T cells in non-severe SARS-CoV-2 infection. Whole-study context: Sequenced bulk RNA came from whole blood that was unsorted, and chains were unpaired. Findings and caveats of the study: Anti-spike CD8 responses were favored in VDJdb matching, and private and CD4 specificities were missed.

This clonotype was detected many times. Its target is not known. As part of library construction, unique molecular identifiers were attached to individual cDNA molecules. TCRdb reanalysed the 5' RACE reads using MiXCR and keeps one entry per CDR3 protein. Here the sample spans 76,000 or so distinct CDR3 sequences, 11% being singletons. This CDR3 has 16 residues. Trimming stripped 3 bases from V and 4 bases from J, with 16 bases between. Germline V lookup: CDR1 LNHDA, CDR2 SQIVND (reference sequence). The sample was whole blood. The rearrangement links TRBV19 to TRBJ2-1; tentatively, D is TRBD2 (7 bases). The clonotype originates from an adult who was a healthcare worker with PCR-confirmed SARS-CoV-2 infection or an uninfected control (not recorded which). This chain's CDR3 is CASSISSGGPYNEQFF. CDR3 sequence (DNA): TGTGCCAGTAGTATTTCTTCCGGGGGGCCTTACAATGAGCAGTTCTTC.